Many counts were recorded for the clone carrying this TCR beta chain. Its matching antigen is unknown. Regions amplified from RNA transcripts were the TCR beta CDR3 regions. TCR CDR3 regions were first amplified by RT-PCR with HTBI primers. TCRdb called the multiplex PCR reads again in MiXCR, with one record for every CDR3 protein. There are around 350,000 distinct CDR3 sequences in the sample; about 20% occur only once, and 3.7% lies in the top ten. V dropped 0 bases and J dropped 4 bases, with 10 bases sitting between them. Germline V gene lookup returns CDR1 ENHRY and CDR2 SYGVKD. The CDR3 extends over 15 amino acids. The data were taken from a study of T cells in Graves' hyperthyroidism and ophthalmopathy. Study results and limitations: Ophthalmopathy could be told apart from stable hyperthyroidism with a 13 V-J model.

Graves' hyperthyroidism qualified as stable when ophthalmopathy did not progress within 18 months. Lactation, pregnancy, other autoimmune disease or uncontrolled infection led to exclusion of patients. The sequence was obtained from a woman between 18 and 29 years old with Graves' hyperthyroidism. This chain connects TRBV10-3 to TRBJ1-5; D gene unclear. The sample was blood. As DNA, the CDR3 is TGTGCCATCAGTGAGTCAGGGCAGGCGAATCAGCCCCAGCATTTT. Translating gives CAISESGQANQPQHF.